Below, 20 T cell receptor beta chains from the same sample are listed, as sequenced in a study of T-cell memory formation after mild COVID-19. TCRdb reprocessed the 5' RACE reads via MiXCR and lists one record per CDR3 protein. This table holds around 140,000 distinct CDR3 sequences, over 6% found once. The sequenced material came from PBMCs or a T cell subset sorted from them (not recorded which). All receptors come from an adult woman who had mild COVID-19 (a few samples of this study predate the infection). Cell type and time point are not known.

The chain links TRBV18 to TRBJ2-2; no clear D. The CDR3 spans 13 residues. V was trimmed by 2 bases and J by 4 bases, leaving 5 bases between them. Germline V CDR1 and CDR2: KGHSH, LQKENI. As DNA, the CDR3 is TGTGCCAGCTCACCAAGACCCACCGGGGAGCTGTTTTTT. Translating it yields CASSPRPTGELFF.

This clonotype showed up just a few times. The chain is built from TRBV2 and TRBJ1-2; weak D call: TRBD1 (5 bases). With 6 bases removed from V and 1 base from J, the gap between germline ends came to 9 bases. CDR3 length: 13 residues. Germline V gene lookup returns CDR1 SNHLY and CDR2 FYNNEI. The CDR3 spells CASSGHLNYGYTF. CDR3 sequence (DNA): TGTGCCAGCAGCGGACACCTTAACTATGGCTACACCTTC.

This clonotype has ten or more counts. V usage is TRBV6-2 or TRBV6-3 and J usage is TRBJ2-7; 7 bases align to TRBD1. V shed 8 bases, J shed 0 bases, and the junction held 7 bases outside the gene matches. The CDR3 sequence is 14 residues long. Germline loops: CDR1 MNHEY, CDR2 SVGEGT. The CDR3 loop reads CASVLTGSSYEQYF. The CDR3 nucleotides read TGTGCCAGCGTTTTGACAGGGTCCTCCTACGAGCAGTACTTC.

This clonotype was found a few times. DNA for the CDR3: TGCAGCCTGGGGGCCCAAAATCGGGGCTATGGCTACACCTTC. It translates to CSLGAQNRGYGYTF. This sequence joins TRBV20-1 and TRBJ1-2; a weak D match, TRBD1 (6 bases). The V gene's germline CDR1 is DFQATT and CDR2 SNEGSKA (reference sequence). This CDR3 is built from 14 residues.

The chain has TRBV6-6 and TRBJ1-1, with D uncertain. Trimming cost V 6 bases and J 1 base, with 12 bases left between them. CDR1 is MNHNY, CDR2 SVGAGI, per germline (reference sequence). The CDR3 is 14 amino acids. The CDR3 region is CASRPEGTNTEAFF. As DNA, the CDR3 is TGTGCCAGCAGACCAGAGGGAACGAACACTGAAGCTTTCTTT.

This clonotype was seen many times. This chain links TRBV15 with TRBJ1-6; D ambiguous. CDR1 LNHNV and CDR2 YYDKDF come from the germline V gene (reference sequence). This CDR3 spans 14 amino acids. V lost 2 bases and J 7 bases, leaving 9 bases between the germline ends. CDR3 loop: CATSRLSLNSPLHF. The CDR3 DNA reads TGTGCCACCAGCAGACTCTCCCTGAATTCACCCCTCCACTTT. Supplemented by reference TRBV15 and TRBJ1-6, the full variable domain reads DAMVIQNPRYQVTQFGKPVTLSCSQTLNHNVMYWYQQKSSQAPKLLFHYYDKDFNNEADTPDNFQSRRPNTSFCFLDIRSPGLGDTAMYLCATSRLSLNSPLHFGNGTRLTVT.

This clonotype came up a few times. The chain links TRBV5-1 to TRBJ2-3; unclear D gene. V dropped 0 bases and J dropped 2 bases, with 7 bases sitting between them. The CDR3 sequence is 14 residues long. Germline V gene sequence: CDR1 SGHRS, CDR2 YFSETQ. This CDR3 reads CASSLAPPTDTQYF. The CDR3 nucleotides read TGCGCCAGCAGCTTGGCCCCACCCACAGATACGCAGTATTTT. Based on the CDR3 plus reference TRBV5-1 and TRBJ2-3, the full variable domain is KAGVTQTPRYLIKTRGQQVTLSCSPISGHRSVSWYQQTPGQGLQFLFEYFSETQRNKGNFPGRFSGRQFSNSRSEMNVSTLELGDSALYLCASSLAPPTDTQYFGPGTRLTVL.

This clonotype was detected a few times. The gene calls are TRBV2 and TRBJ1-3, with TRBD1 as a possible D gene (6 bases). The CDR3 consists of 13 residues. Germline assignment: CDR1 SNHLY and CDR2 FYNNEI. V lost 7 bases to trimming and J lost 3 bases, with 10 bases between them. CDR3 coding DNA: TGTGCCAGCAAGGCAGGGGTTGGAAACACCATATATTTT. Translation: CASKAGVGNTIYF.

This clonotype has only a few counts. The chain carries TRBV5-5 and TRBJ2-2; TRBD1 might be the D (5 bases). Germline V gene sequence: CDR1 SGHKS, CDR2 YYEKEE (reference sequence). This CDR3 region has 13 residues. V lost 3 bases and J lost 4, with 7 bases in between. The CDR3 spells CASSSQVTGELFF. Here the CDR3 DNA reads TGTGCCAGCAGCTCACAGGTCACCGGGGAGCTGTTTTTT. Full variable domain (rest looked up from reference TRBV5-5 and TRBJ2-2): DAGVTQSPTHLIKTRGQQVTLRCSPISGHKSVSWYQQVLGQGPQFIFQYYEKEERGRGNFPDRFSARQFPNYSSELNVNALLLGDSALYLCASSSQVTGELFFGEGSRLTVL.

The chain recombines TRBV3-1 with TRBJ1-6; D is undetermined. Germline loops: CDR1 LGHDT, CDR2 YNNKEL (reference sequence). The CDR3 covers 11 residues. The germline V and J ends were trimmed by 3 bases and 7 bases, with 1 base remaining between them. DNA for the CDR3: TGTGCCAGCAGCCACAATTCACCCCTCCACTTT. It codes for CASSHNSPLHF.

This clonotype was seen at least ten times. The rearrangement uses TRBV7-6 and TRBJ2-3; D ambiguous. Trimming left V 0 bases short and J 3 bases short, with 1 base between. Germline CDR1 and CDR2: SGHVS and FNYEAQ. The CDR3 consists of 12 residues. Here the CDR3 reads CASSLATDTQYF. CDR3 nucleotide sequence: TGTGCCAGCAGCTTAGCTACAGATACGCAGTATTTT.

This clonotype occurred many times. The V and J genes are TRBV7-9 and TRBJ1-2, with 8 bases that match TRBD1. From germline, CDR1 is SEHNR and CDR2 FQNEAQ (reference sequence). With 1 base clipped from V and 6 bases from J, the junction kept 7 bases outside the gene matches. The CDR3 runs 15 residues. The CDR3 loop reads CASSLDQAGGNGYTF. The CDR3 DNA sequence: TGTGCCAGCAGCTTAGACCAAGCAGGGGGCAATGGCTACACCTTC.

In its sample, this clonotype was seen many times. The CDR3 coding sequence is TGTGCCAGCTCACTACGTCCGGGACAGGGGGCCAGGAACACCGGGGAGCTGTTTTTT. Encoded protein: CASSLRPGQGARNTGELFF. The rearrangement links TRBV18 to TRBJ2-2, with 12 nucleotides matching TRBD1. This CDR3 has 19 amino acids. V trimming: 4 bases; J trimming: 1 base; junction bases outside the gene matches: 10. The germline V gene encodes CDR1 KGHSH and CDR2 LQKENI.

The rearrangement uses TRBV29-1 and TRBJ2-5; TRBD2 might be the D (6 bases). V lost 8 bases and J 5 bases, leaving 15 bases between the germline ends. Looked up from germline, CDR1 is SQVTM and CDR2 is ANQGSEA. This CDR3 has 12 amino acids. The CDR3 reads CSPRTMLETQYF. The CDR3 DNA sequence: TGCAGCCCCAGGACTATGTTGGAGACCCAGTACTTC.

The chain couples TRBV7-9 to TRBJ2-1, with TRBD1 matching over 8 bases. This CDR3 is built from 15 residues. With 5 bases clipped from V and 5 bases from J, the junction kept 8 bases outside the gene matches. Germline loops: CDR1 SEHNR, CDR2 FQNEAQ (reference sequence). CDR3 DNA sequence: TGTGCCAGCAGCCTGACAGGGGCGGCGGACAATGAGCAGTTCTTC. Amino acid sequence: CASSLTGAADNEQFF.

This clonotype was observed many times. The chain combines TRBV20-1 with TRBJ2-7, with D possibly being TRBD1 (6 bases). In germline, CDR1 is DFQATT, CDR2 SNEGSKA (reference sequence). V was clipped by 1 base and J by 2 bases, with 9 bases between them. This CDR3 has 13 residues. The CDR3 sequence: CSARVGTPYEQYF. CDR3 DNA sequence: TGCAGTGCTAGAGTAGGGACACCCTACGAGCAGTACTTC.

The V and J genes are TRBV12-3 or TRBV12-4 and TRBJ1-5, with D unclear. The CDR3 is 12 residues long. The germline V and J ends were trimmed by 3 bases and 4 bases, with 4 bases remaining between them. CDR3 in amino acids: CASSFGNQPQHF. DNA of the CDR3: TGTGCCAGCAGTTTCGGGAATCAGCCCCAGCATTTT.

This clonotype was seen only a few times. This rearrangement joins TRBV5-1 to TRBJ1-3; no clear D. Germline assignment: CDR1 SGHRS and CDR2 YFSETQ. The length of the CDR3 is 14 residues. V was cut by 0 bases and J by 4 bases, with 8 bases left in between. CDR3 residues: CASSLAEGGNTIYF. The CDR3 coding sequence is TGCGCCAGCAGCTTGGCCGAGGGAGGAAACACCATATATTTT.

This clonotype was recorded a few times. The rearrangement uses TRBV5-1 and TRBJ1-3; D not resolved. V was cut by 6 bases and J by 4 bases, with 17 bases left in between. Germline V CDR1 and CDR2: SGHRS, YFSETQ. This CDR3 is 15 amino acids long. The CDR3 DNA reads as TGCGCCAGCACCCGAGACGGAGGGTACGGAAACACCATATATTTT. Its translation: CASTRDGGYGNTIYF.

This clonotype turned up a few times. This chain connects TRBV5-1 to TRBJ2-3; 10 bases match TRBD1. The CDR3 is made up of 16 amino acids. With V trimmed by 4 bases and J by 5 bases, 10 bases remained unmatched. Germline CDR1 reads SGHRS; CDR2 reads YFSETQ. CDR3 loop: CASSVGTGVAQDTQYF. CDR3 DNA sequence: TGCGCCAGCAGCGTCGGGACAGGGGTCGCGCAAGATACGCAGTATTTT.